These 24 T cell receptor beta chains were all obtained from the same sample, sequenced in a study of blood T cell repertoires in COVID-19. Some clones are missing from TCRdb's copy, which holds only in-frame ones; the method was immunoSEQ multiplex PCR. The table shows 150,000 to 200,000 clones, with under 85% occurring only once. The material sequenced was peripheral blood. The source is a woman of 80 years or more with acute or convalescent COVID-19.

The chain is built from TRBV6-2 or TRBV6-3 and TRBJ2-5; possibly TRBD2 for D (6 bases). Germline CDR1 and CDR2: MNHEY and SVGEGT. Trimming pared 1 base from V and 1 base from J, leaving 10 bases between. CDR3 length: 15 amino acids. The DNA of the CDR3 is TGTGCCAGCAGTTACTATGGGGGGTCCCAAGAGACCCAGTACTTC. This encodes CASSYYGGSQETQYF.

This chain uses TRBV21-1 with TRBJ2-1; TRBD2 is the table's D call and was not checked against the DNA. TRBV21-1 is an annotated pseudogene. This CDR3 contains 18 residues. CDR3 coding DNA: TGTGCCAGCAGCGATAACAAAGCGGGAATCGTTGCCTACAATGAGCAGTTCTTC. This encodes CASSDNKAGIVAYNEQFF.

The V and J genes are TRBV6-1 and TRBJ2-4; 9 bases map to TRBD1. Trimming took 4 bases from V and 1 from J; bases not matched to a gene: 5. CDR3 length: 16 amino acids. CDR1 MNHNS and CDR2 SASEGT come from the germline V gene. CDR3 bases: TGTGCCAGCAGTGTCTCTGGACAGGGGGCCAAAAACATTCAGTACTTC. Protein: CASSVSGQGAKNIQYF.

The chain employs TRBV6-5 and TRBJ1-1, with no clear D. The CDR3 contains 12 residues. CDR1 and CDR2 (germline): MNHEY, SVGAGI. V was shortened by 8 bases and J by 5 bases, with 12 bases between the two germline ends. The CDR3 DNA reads TGTGCCAGCTCAGGCTCCGGAACTGAAGCTTTCTTT. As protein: CASSGSGTEAFF.

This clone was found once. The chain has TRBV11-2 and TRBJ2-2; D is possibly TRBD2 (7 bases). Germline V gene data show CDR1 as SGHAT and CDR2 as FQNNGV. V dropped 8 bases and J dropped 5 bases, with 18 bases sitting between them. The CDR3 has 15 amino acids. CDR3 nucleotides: TGTGCCAGCCGTCGAGCCGGGGGGCGTACCGGGGAGCTGTTTTTT. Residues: CASRRAGGRTGELFF. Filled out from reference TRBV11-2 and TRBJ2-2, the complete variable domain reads EAGVAQSPRYKIIEKRQSVAFWCNPISGHATLYWYQQILGQGPKLLIQFQNNGVVDDSQLPKDRFSAERLKGVDSTLKIQPAKLEDSAVYLCASRRAGGRTGELFFGEGSRLTVL.

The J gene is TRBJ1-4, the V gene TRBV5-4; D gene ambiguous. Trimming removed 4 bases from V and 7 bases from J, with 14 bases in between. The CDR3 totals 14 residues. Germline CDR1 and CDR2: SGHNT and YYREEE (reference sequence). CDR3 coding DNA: TGTGCCAGCAGCCACGGCCAGGAGGCTGAAAAACTGTTTTTT. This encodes CASSHGQEAEKLFF.

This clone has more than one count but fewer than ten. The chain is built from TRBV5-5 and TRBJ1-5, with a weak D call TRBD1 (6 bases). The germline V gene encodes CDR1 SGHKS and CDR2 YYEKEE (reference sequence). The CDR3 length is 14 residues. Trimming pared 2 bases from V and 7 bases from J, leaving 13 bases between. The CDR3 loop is CASSFAGDRQPQHF. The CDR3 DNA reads TGTGCCAGCAGCTTTGCAGGGGATCGCCAGCCCCAGCATTTT.

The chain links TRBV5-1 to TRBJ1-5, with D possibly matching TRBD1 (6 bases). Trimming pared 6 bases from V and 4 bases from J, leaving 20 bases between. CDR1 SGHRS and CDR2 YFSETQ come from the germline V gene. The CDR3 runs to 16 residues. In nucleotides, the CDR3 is TGCGCCAGCAACATTCATGGCAGGGGCTTTAATCAGCCCCAGCATTTT. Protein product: CASNIHGRGFNQPQHF.

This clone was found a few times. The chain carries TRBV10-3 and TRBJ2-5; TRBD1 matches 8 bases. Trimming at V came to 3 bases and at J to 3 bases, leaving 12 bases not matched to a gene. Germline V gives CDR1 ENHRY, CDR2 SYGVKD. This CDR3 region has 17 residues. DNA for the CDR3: TGTGCCATCAGTGACTTAGGGGGACAGGTAATTGAAGAGACCCAGTACTTC. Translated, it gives CAISDLGGQVIEETQYF.

The CDR3 DNA sequence: TGTGCCAGCAGCTACTGGGACAGGTCGAACACTGAAGCTTTCTTT. Its translation: CASSYWDRSNTEAFF. This chain links TRBV9 with TRBJ1-1; 8 bases are a match to TRBD1. CDR3 length: 15 amino acids. V lost 4 bases to trimming and J lost 1 base; unmatched junction nucleotides: 6. The germline gives CDR1 SGDLS, CDR2 YYNGEE.

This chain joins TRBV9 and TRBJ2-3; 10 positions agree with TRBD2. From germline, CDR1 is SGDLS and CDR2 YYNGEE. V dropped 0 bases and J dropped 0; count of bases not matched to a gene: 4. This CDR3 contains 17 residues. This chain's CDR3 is CASSVGSGGASTDTQYF. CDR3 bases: TGTGCCAGCAGCGTAGGGAGCGGGGGGGCAAGCACAGATACGCAGTATTTT.

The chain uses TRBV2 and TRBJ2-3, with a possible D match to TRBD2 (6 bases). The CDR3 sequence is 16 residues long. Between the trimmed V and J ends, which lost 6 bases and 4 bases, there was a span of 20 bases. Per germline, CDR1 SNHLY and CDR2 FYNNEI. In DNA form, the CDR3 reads TGTGCCAGCAGCGCGGGGAGCGCCAGGCGCGCAGATACGCAGTATTTT. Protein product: CASSAGSARRADTQYF.

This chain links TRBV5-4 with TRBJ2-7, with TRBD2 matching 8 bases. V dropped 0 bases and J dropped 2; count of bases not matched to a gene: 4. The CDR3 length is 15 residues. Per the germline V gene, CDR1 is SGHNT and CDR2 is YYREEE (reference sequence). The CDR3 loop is CASSLDSGATYEQYF. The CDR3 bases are TGTGCCAGCAGCTTGGATAGCGGGGCAACCTACGAGCAGTACTTC.

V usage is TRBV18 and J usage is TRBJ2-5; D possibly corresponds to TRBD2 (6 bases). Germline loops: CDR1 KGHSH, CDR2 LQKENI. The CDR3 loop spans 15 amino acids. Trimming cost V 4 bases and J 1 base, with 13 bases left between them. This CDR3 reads CASSRGTDVQETQYF. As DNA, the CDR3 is TGTGCCAGCTCACGAGGGACTGACGTCCAAGAGACCCAGTACTTC.

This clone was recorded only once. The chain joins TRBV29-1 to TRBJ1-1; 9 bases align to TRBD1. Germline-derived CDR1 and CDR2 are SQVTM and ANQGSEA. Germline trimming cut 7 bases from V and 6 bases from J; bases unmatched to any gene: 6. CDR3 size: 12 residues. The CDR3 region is CSGRTGASEAFF. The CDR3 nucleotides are TGCAGCGGGCGGACAGGGGCCTCTGAAGCTTTCTTT.

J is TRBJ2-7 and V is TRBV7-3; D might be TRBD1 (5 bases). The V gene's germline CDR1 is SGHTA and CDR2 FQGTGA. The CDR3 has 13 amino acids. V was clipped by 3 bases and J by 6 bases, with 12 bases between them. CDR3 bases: TGTGCCAGCAGCTTGACCCAAAGGGGCGAGCAGTACTTC. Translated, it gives CASSLTQRGEQYF.

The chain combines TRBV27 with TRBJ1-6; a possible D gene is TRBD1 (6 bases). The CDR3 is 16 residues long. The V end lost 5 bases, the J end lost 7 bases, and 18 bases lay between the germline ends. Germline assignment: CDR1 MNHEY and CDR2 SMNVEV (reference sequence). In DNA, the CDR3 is TGTGCCAGCAGTCCGAAACGGGACAAGGGAAATTCACCCCTCCACTTT. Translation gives CASSPKRDKGNSPLHF.

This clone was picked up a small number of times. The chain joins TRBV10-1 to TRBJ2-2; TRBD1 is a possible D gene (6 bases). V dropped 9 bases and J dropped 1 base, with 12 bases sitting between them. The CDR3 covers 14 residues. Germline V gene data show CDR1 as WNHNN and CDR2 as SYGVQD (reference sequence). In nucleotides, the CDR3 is TGCGCCAGTAGTCCGGGACAGAACACCGGGGAGCTGTTTTTT. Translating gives CASSPGQNTGELFF.

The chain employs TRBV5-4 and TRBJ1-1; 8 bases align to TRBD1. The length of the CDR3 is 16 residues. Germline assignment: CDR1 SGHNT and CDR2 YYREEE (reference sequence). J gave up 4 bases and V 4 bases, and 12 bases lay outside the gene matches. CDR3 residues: CASSPTRQGAGTEAFF. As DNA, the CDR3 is TGTGCCAGCAGCCCCACCCGGCAGGGGGCGGGCACTGAAGCTTTCTTT.

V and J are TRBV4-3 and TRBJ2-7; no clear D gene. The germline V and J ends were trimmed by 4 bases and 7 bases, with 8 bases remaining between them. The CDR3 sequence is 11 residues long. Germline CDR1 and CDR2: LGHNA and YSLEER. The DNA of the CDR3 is TGCGCCAGCAGCCGAGGCGCAGAGCAGTACTTC. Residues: CASSRGAEQYF.

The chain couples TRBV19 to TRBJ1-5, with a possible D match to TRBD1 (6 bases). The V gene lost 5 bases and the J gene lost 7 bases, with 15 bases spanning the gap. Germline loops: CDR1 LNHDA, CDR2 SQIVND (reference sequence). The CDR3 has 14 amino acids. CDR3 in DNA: TGTGCCAGTAGTCTGAGTCAGGGGAGACAGCCCCAGCATTTT. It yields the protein CASSLSQGRQPQHF.

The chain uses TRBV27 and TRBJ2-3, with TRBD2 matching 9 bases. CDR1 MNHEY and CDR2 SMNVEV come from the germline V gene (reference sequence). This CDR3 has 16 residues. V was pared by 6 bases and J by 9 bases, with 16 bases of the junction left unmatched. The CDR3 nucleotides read TGTGCCAGCAGATATTGGACTAGCGCCCTTGGGGGGACGCAGTATTTT. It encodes CASRYWTSALGGTQYF.

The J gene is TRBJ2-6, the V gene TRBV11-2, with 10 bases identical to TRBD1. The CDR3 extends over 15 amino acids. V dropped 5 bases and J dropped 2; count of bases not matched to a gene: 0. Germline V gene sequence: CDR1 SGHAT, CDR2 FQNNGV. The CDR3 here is CASSGQGAGANVLTF. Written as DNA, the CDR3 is TGTGCCAGCAGCGGACAGGGGGCTGGGGCCAACGTCCTGACTTTC.

CDR3 DNA: TGTGCCAGCAGAAGGACAGCCTCACCCTATGGCTACACCTTC. It translates to CASRRTASPYGYTF. J is TRBJ1-2 and V is TRBV6-5; the D gene is possibly TRBD1 (6 bases). The germline V gene has CDR1 MNHEY and CDR2 SVGAGI. This CDR3 has 14 amino acids. Trimming pared 6 bases from V and 4 bases from J, leaving 15 bases between.